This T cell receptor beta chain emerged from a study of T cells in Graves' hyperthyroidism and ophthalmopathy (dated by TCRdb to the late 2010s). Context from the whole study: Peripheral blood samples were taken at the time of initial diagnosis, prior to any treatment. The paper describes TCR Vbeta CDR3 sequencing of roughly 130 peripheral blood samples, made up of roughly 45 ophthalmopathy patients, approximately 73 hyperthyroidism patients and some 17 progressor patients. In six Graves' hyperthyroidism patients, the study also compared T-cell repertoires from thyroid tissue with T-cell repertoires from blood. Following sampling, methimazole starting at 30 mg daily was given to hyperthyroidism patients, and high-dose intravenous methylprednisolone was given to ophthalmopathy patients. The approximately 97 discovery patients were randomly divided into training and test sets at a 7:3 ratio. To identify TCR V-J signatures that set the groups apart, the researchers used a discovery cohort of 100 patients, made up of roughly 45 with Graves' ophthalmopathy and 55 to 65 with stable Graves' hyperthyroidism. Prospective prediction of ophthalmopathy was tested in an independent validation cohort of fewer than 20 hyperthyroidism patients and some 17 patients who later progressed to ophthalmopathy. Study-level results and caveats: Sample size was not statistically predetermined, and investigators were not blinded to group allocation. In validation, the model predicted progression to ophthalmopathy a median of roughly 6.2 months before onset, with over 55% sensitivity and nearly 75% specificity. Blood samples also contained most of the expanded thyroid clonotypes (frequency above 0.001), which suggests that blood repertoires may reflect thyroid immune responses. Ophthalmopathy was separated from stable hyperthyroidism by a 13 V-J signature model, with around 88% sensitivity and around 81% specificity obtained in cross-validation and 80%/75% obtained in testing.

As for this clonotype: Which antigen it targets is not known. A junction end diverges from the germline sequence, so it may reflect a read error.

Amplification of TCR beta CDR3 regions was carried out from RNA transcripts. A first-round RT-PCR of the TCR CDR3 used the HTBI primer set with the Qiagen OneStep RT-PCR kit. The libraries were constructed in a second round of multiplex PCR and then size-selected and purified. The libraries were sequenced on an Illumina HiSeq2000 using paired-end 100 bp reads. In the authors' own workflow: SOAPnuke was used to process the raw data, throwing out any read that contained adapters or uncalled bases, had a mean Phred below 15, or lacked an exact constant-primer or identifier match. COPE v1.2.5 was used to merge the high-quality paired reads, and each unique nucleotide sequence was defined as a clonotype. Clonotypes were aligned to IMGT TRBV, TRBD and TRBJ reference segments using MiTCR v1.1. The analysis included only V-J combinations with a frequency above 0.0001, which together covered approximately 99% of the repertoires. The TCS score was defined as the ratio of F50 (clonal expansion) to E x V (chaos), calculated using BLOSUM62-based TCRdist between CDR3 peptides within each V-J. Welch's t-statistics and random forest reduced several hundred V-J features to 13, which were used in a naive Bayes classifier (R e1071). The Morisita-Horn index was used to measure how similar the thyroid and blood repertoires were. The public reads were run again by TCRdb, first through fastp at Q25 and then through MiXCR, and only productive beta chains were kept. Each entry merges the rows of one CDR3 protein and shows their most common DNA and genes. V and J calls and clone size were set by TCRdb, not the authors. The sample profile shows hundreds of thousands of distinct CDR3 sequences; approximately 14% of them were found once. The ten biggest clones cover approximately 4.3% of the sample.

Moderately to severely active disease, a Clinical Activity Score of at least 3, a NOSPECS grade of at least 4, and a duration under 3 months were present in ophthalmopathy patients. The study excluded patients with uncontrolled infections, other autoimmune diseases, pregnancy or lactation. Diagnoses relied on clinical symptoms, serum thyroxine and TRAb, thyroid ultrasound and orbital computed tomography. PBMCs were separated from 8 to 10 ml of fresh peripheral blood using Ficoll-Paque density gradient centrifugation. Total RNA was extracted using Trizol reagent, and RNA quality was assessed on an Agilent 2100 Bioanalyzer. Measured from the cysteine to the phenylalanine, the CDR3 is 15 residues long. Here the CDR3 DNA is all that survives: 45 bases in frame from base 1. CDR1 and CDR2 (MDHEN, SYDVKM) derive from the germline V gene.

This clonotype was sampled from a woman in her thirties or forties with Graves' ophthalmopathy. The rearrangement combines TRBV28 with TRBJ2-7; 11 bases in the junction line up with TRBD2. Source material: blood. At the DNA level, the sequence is TGTGGCAGCAGTTCTTTAGCGGGAGGGCCAAGGGAGCAGTACTTC. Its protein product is CGSSSLAGGPREQYF.